This T cell receptor (beta chain) was obtained from a study of blood T cells in healthy people across ages. General study points: Per million T cells, the diversity of TCR beta decreased roughly linearly as age advanced.

The germline V and J ends were trimmed by 8 bases and 2 bases, with 10 bases remaining between them. This CDR3 is 14 amino acids long. CDR1 and CDR2 from the germline V gene are SGHTA and FQGNSA. This clonotype was seen ten or more times. The antigen is undetermined. Then a second PCR, running roughly 6 to 12 cycles, was carried out with a sample-barcoded 5' primer and a J-beta primer mix. TCRdb itself ran the 5' RACE reads through MiXCR, one entry per CDR3 protein. The sample has about 400,000 distinct CDR3 sequences, 45% to 60% seen once. V gene TRBV7-2 combines with J gene TRBJ2-6; D is unclear. This sequence originates from a man between 60 and 75 years old in good health. Sequenced material: blood. As DNA, the CDR3 is TGTGCCAGCCAAAGGGTAGCTGGGGCCAACGTCCTGACTTTC. Translated, it gives CASQRVAGANVLTF.